This note documents a single T cell receptor (beta chain) sequence. This clonotype appeared many times. Its cognate antigen has yet to be identified. One base away there is no much larger clone; base qualities are not given. Receptors were amplified or captured by PCR. Sequencing was carried out with an Illumina HiSeq 2500. To normalize quantification of the TCRbeta repertoire, the TCR libraries were built with molecular barcoding that relied on unique molecular identifiers. In TCRdb, the public reads were trimmed at Q25 with fastp and aligned with MiXCR, with productive beta chains retained. Identical CDR3 protein sequences are pooled into one entry, listed with their most common genes and DNA. Counted in this sample were 97,000 or so distinct CDR3 sequences; 4.5% to 7.5% of them appeared once. Clones ranked in the top ten supply roughly 6.1% of the sample. This entry is derived from a study of T-cell reconstitution after alpha-beta-depleted transplantation in children (dated by TCRdb to 2015 to 2016). For the wider study: Using TCR repertoire profiling, the study followed T-cell immune reconstitution in a quantitative way in children after TCRalphabeta/CD19-depleted allogeneic hematopoietic cell transplantation.

The sample's time point label, in plain terms: day 60 (about 2 months) after transplantation. The sample's treatment or condition label is to be understood as: allogeneic hematopoietic cell transplantation with graft depleted of TCRalphabeta T cells and CD19 B cells. The transplant recipients were children given TCRalphabeta/CD19-depleted allogeneic hematopoietic cell grafts. Summary of the overall study and its limitations: Over subsequent months, a decline in hyperexpanded clone frequencies was noted, and after one year, T-cell counts and TCRbeta diversity were mostly ascribed to newly produced T cells. In some patients, high TCRbeta diversity at day 60 was attributed to recipient T cells and intrathymic progenitors that had survived conditioning. The apparently early recovery of alphabetaT-cell counts about two months after transplant reportedly depended on only several hundred rapidly expanded clones that came from non-depleted graft cells.

CDR1 and CDR2 are drawn from the germline V gene: SGHRS, YFSETQ. Counted from cysteine to phenylalanine, this CDR3 has 14 amino acids. The sequence is cut down to CDR3 DNA, 42 bases in frame from base 1. V is pruned by 1 base and J by 2 bases, leaving 2 bases of the junction without a gene match. The source of this sequence is a female patient between 2 and 10 years old who had a stem cell transplant for Fanconi anemia, so the T cells may come from the graft donor. Sequencing was performed on PBMCs, mostly from graft donor cells, taken 60 days after TCRalphabeta/CD19-depleted stem cell transplant. The rearrangement joined TRBV5-1 to TRBJ2-7, and 8 junctional nucleotides match TRBD1. The sequence in DNA is TGCGCCAGCAGCTTGCAGGGGGCCACCTACGAGCAGTACTTC. Its protein product is CASSLQGATYEQYF. The full variable domain, completed from the reference TRBV5-1 and TRBJ2-7 proteins outside the CDR3, reads KAGVTQTPRYLIKTRGQQVTLSCSPISGHRSVSWYQQTPGQGLQFLFEYFSETQRNKGNFPGRFSGRQFSNSRSEMNVSTLELGDSALYLCASSLQGATYEQYFGPGTRLTVT.